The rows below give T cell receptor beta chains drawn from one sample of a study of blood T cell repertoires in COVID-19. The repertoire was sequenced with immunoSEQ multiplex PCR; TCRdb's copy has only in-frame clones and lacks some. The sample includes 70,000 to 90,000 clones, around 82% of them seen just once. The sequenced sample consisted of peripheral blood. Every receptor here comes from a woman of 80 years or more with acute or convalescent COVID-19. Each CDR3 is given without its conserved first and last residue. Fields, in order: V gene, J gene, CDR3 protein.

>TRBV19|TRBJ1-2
ASSTNQGNRYGYT
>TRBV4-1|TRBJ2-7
ASSQEVNLAGSSYEQY
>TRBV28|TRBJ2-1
ASSLRDFGF
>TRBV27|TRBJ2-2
ASRQTNTGELF
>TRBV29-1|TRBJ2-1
SARGLAGLGEQF
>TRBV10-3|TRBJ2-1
AISATEGAGQHYNEQF
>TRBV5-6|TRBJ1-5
ASSPRTGPIYSNQPQH
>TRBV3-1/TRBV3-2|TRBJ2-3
ASSPASGGATDTQY
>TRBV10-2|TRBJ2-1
ASRSGDYNEQF
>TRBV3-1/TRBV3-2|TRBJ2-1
ASSQVGTSDNEQF
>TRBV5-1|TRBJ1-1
ASSLESTATEAF
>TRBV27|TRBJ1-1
ATVTGGTEAF
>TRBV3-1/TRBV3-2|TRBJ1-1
ATGGGRENTEAF
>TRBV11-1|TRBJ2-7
ASSPGQFYEQY
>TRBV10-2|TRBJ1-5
ASSETGNQPQH
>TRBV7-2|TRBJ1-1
ASAAGQGAENTEAF
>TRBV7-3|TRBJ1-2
ASSPSTGNYGYT
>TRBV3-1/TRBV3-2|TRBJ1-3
ASSHLIQGRSSGNTIY
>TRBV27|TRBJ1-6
ASSYREQSSPLH
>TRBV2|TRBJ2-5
ASSVGTLETQY
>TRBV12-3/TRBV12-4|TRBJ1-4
ATKGVTNEKLF
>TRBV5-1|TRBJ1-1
ASSLGQGLGTEAF
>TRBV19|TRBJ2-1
ASSDTGSSYNEQF
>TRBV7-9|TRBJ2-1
ASEIRDRDPSSYNEQF
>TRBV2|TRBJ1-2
ASRGGQGLRGGYT
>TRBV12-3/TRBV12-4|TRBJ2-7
ASSSDRAYEQY
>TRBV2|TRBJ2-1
ASVLGDQGNNEQF
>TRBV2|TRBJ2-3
ASAGESYTQY
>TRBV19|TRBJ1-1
ASSRFLAGDTEAF
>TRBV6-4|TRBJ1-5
ASSDGLRDREIRNQPQH
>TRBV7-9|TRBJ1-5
ASSSPPGQNSINQPQH
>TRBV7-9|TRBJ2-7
ASSSEVRTAYEQY
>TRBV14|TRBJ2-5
ASRGTSGSQETQY
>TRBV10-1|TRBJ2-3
ASSEGLTPLGAQY
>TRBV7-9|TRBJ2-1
ASSRDYYNEQF
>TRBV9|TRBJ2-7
ASSVNGGPFYEQY
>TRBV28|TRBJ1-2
ASSPARWGGYGYT
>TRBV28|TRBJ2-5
ASTPGEGETQY
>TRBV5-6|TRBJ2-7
ASSLGEFYEQY
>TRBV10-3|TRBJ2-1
AISASDRGGFNEQF
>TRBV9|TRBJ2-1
ASSVGGAGEQF
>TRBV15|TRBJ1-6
ATSRAARENSPLH
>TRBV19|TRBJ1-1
ASSIGTGLNTEAF
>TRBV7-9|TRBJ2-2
ASSRGQGNTGELF
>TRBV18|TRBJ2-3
ASSLRQEADTQY
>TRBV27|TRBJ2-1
ASSYRNEQF
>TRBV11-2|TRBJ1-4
ASSHPGQGNEKLF
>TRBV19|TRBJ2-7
ASSPGGYEQY
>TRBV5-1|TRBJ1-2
ASSFFRDSSRGYT
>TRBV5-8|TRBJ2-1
ASSLAIQLHEQF
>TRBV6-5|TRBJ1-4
ASLYATNEKLF